This TCR beta chain was obtained from a study of blood T cell repertoires in COVID-19. Overall study: Samples representing acute and convalescent COVID-19 were sourced from the United States, Italy and Spain. PBMCs, B-cell-depleted T cells, or T cells were the source of the cDNA or gDNA that made up the material.

Per the original data handling: For nucleated cells, counts were estimated from reference gene primer amplification. Assay used: immunoSEQ multiplex PCR; TCRdb lists only in-frame clones, some missing. From that table come the V and J calls and clone size; the DNA was used to work out D and trimming. The table has 330,000 or so clones, over 70% seen once. The cohort comprised adults aged about 18 to 100 years residing in approximately 25 US areas. CDR1 is WNHNN and CDR2 is SYGVQD in the germline V gene (reference sequence). CDR3 size: 16 residues. After removal of 4 bases from V and 3 bases from J, the junction contained 10 bases not matched to a gene.

Material: PBMCs or T cells enriched from blood (not recorded which). The clonotype comes from a man aged 25 to 40 who had recovered from COVID-19. The chain joins TRBV10-1 to TRBJ2-7; TRBD1 matches at 9 bases. CDR3 in amino acids: CASSGTTGQGFYEQYF. In nucleotides, the CDR3 is TGCGCCAGCAGTGGAACTACGGGACAGGGATTCTACGAGCAGTACTTC.